Shown below are 27 T cell receptor beta chains from a single sample sequenced in a study of human T cells and chemical hapten exposure (dated by TCRdb to 2020 to 2023). Library creation used RACE. TCRdb shows the sequencer as NextSeq 500. TCRdb trimmed the raw reads at Q25, called clones with MiXCR and kept productive beta chains. Identical CDR3 proteins give one entry, which carries the most common genes and DNA. The sample includes roughly 13,000 distinct CDR3 sequences, with around 17% observed a single time. The ten most abundant clones make up 7.2% of the sample. The sample's time point label, in plain terms: patch test 1, 2 weeks after DPC sensitization. The treatment or condition label, as the study defines it: therapeutic diphenylcyclopropenone sensitization with weekly scalp DPC. This material consisted of whole blood, taken in connection with sensitization to the hapten diphenylcyclopropenone (DPC). All receptors come from a woman younger than 45 with alopecia areata. Some clones in this sample may be carry-over from other donors' samples.

The V call is TRBV27, the J call TRBJ2-5; no definite D call. Trimming took off 8 bases at V and 0 bases at J, with 13 bases between the two ends. This CDR3 has 14 amino acids. Per germline, CDR1 MNHEY and CDR2 SMNVEV (reference sequence). CDR3 nucleotide sequence: TGTGCCAGCGCAATGACCGGGTACCAAGAGACCCAGTACTTC. It translates to CASAMTGYQETQYF.

This clonotype is labeled as medium-sized (0.01 to 0.1%). The chain is built from TRBV5-4 and TRBJ1-1; tentatively, D is TRBD1 (5 bases). V lost 0 bases, J lost 5 bases, and 20 bases lay in between. The CDR3 has 17 amino acids. Germline CDR1 is SGHNT and CDR2 is YYREEE (reference sequence). The chain's CDR3 is CASSLAQGRRLGTEAFF. CDR3 sequence (DNA): TGTGCCAGCAGCTTGGCTCAGGGAAGAAGGCTGGGGACTGAAGCTTTCTTT. The full variable domain, its missing parts supplied by reference TRBV5-4 and TRBJ1-1, is ETGVTQSPTHLIKTRGQQVTLRCSSQSGHNTVSWYQQALGQGPQFIFQYYREEENGRGNFPPRFSGLQFPNYSSELNVNALELDDSALYLCASSLAQGRRLGTEAFFGQGTRLTVV.

The V and J genes are TRBV7-2 and TRBJ1-1; D call uncertain. Trimming took 2 bases from V and 0 from J, leaving 13 bases between them. Germline lookup yields CDR1 SGHTA and CDR2 FQGNSA. The CDR3 is made up of 16 amino acids. CDR3 sequence (DNA): TGTGCCAGCAGCTTATTGGGAGGGTCGTTGAACACTGAAGCTTTCTTT. This gives the protein CASSLLGGSLNTEAFF.

V gene TRBV5-1 combines with J gene TRBJ2-2; D is perhaps TRBD1 or TRBD2 (7 bases each). V lost 7 bases and J lost 4, with 11 bases in between. Germline V CDR1 and CDR2: SGHRS, YFSETQ. This CDR3 comprises 13 residues. The DNA for the CDR3 is TGCGCCAGCGACAGGGAGGGCACCGGGGAGCTGTTTTTT. As protein: CASDREGTGELFF.

V usage is TRBV9 and J usage is TRBJ2-4, with 7 positions matching TRBD1. The CDR3 loop spans 13 amino acids. The junction had 6 bases not matched to a gene; V was cut back by 7 bases and J by 5 bases. Germline V CDR1 and CDR2: SGDLS, YYNGEE. The CDR3 region is CASRRQGENIQYF. DNA of the CDR3: TGTGCCAGCCGGCGACAGGGAGAAAACATTCAGTACTTC.

This clonotype is medium-sized in the sample. The CDR3 loop reads CASRGDGEKLFF. Here the CDR3 DNA reads TGTGCCAGCAGGGGGGACGGTGAAAAACTGTTTTTT. The V and J genes are TRBV2 and TRBJ1-4, with D possibly matching TRBD1 (5 bases). The CDR3 sequence is 12 residues long. Per germline, CDR1 SNHLY and CDR2 FYNNEI. Trimming removed 6 bases at V and 7 bases at J, with 9 bases between.

In its sample, this clonotype was seen a few times. The chain joins TRBV9 to TRBJ2-3; 12 nucleotides match TRBD2. With V trimmed by 3 bases and J by 5 bases, 4 bases remained unmatched. Germline V gene data show CDR1 as SGDLS and CDR2 as YYNGEE. The CDR3 spans 15 residues. CDR3 sequence (DNA): TGTGCCAGCAGCGCCAGGACTAGCGGGGTAGATACGCAGTATTTT. Encoded protein: CASSARTSGVDTQYF.

The genes are TRBV5-6 and TRBJ2-3; 13 bases align to TRBD2. The CDR3 sequence is 16 residues long. From germline, CDR1 is SGHDT and CDR2 YYEEEE. J gave up 3 bases and V 4 bases, and 5 bases lay outside the gene matches. Here the CDR3 reads CASSPGTSGETDTQYF. The CDR3 DNA reads as TGTGCCAGCAGCCCCGGGACTAGCGGGGAGACAGATACGCAGTATTTT.

In this sample, this clonotype turned up many times. This chain's CDR3 is CASSVTTGPLTGELFF. The DNA for the CDR3 is TGTGCCAGCAGCGTAACTACGGGACCCTTAACCGGGGAGCTGTTTTTT. The chain combines TRBV9 with TRBJ2-2; D assignment may be TRBD1 or TRBD2 (5 bases each). Per germline, CDR1 SGDLS and CDR2 YYNGEE. The CDR3 is made up of 16 amino acids. The V and J ends lost 1 base and 5 bases respectively, with 15 bases between them.

This clonotype was counted at least ten times. The gene calls are TRBV19 and TRBJ2-2; D is possibly TRBD1 (6 bases). Germline CDR1 reads LNHDA; CDR2 reads SQIVND (reference sequence). V gave up 6 bases and J gave up 4 bases, with 18 bases separating them. This CDR3 has 16 amino acids. This CDR3 is CASSILTGQITGELFF. The CDR3 coding sequence is TGTGCCAGTAGCATACTCACGGGACAAATCACCGGGGAGCTGTTTTTT.

This clonotype has more than one count but fewer than ten. This chain connects TRBV15 to TRBJ1-3; a possible D gene is TRBD1 (6 bases). CDR3 length: 15 amino acids. V lost 3 bases and J lost 1, with 10 bases in between. Germline assignment: CDR1 LNHNV and CDR2 YYDKDF (reference sequence). CDR3 sequence: CATSSHRASGNTIYF. The CDR3 bases are TGTGCCACCAGCAGCCACAGGGCATCTGGAAACACCATATATTTT.

V gene TRBV4-3 combines with J gene TRBJ1-1; tentatively, D is TRBD1 (6 bases). The CDR3 totals 14 residues. Germline V gene data show CDR1 as LGHNA and CDR2 as YSLEER. Trimming shortened V by 2 bases and J by 6 bases, and 13 bases separated the two germline ends. This CDR3 is CASSQLQGGAEAFF. In DNA form, the CDR3 reads TGCGCCAGCAGCCAACTACAGGGAGGGGCTGAAGCTTTCTTT.

The table lists this clonotype with a few counts. This chain uses TRBV5-1 with TRBJ2-3, with TRBD1 matching over 7 bases. The CDR3 covers 15 residues. Germline lookup yields CDR1 SGHRS and CDR2 YFSETQ. J was trimmed by 7 bases and V by 4 bases; bases with no gene match: 12. CDR3 sequence: CASSPGTEPFYTQYF. CDR3 in DNA: TGCGCCAGCAGCCCCGGGACAGAACCCTTCTATACGCAGTATTTT.

The chain employs TRBV4-3 and TRBJ2-5; D remains unclear. The CDR3 length is 15 residues. V lost 4 bases and J lost 1, with 13 bases in between. From germline, CDR1 is LGHNA and CDR2 YSLEER. This CDR3 is CASSPFTSVQETQYF. CDR3 nucleotide sequence: TGCGCCAGCAGCCCCTTTACATCGGTCCAAGAGACCCAGTACTTC.

This clonotype was recorded a few times. Here the CDR3 reads CASRPGGSGRAVRETQYF. DNA of the CDR3: TGTGCCAGCAGACCCGGGGGTAGCGGGAGGGCCGTCCGGGAGACCCAGTACTTC. The chain links TRBV7-2 to TRBJ2-5; 11 bases are shared with TRBD2. Germline V CDR1 and CDR2: SGHTA, FQGNSA. V gave up 6 bases and J gave up 5 bases; unmatched junction bases: 17. The CDR3 is 18 residues long.

This clonotype was recorded once. CDR3 amino acids: CASSQFPDSLDYEQYF. CDR3 bases: TGTGCCAGCAGCCAATTCCCCGACAGCCTAGACTACGAGCAGTACTTC. J is TRBJ2-7 and V is TRBV3-1; maybe TRBD1 (5 bases). This CDR3 is built from 16 residues. Between the trimmed V and J ends, which lost 2 bases and 3 bases, there was a span of 17 bases. Germline V gene sequence: CDR1 LGHDT, CDR2 YNNKEL (reference sequence).

This clonotype was seen at least ten times. The chain uses TRBV7-3 and TRBJ1-6; D remains unclear. This CDR3 has 15 amino acids. With 0 bases removed from V and 7 bases from J, the gap between germline ends came to 10 bases. The V gene's germline CDR1 is SGHTA and CDR2 FQGTGA. This CDR3 is CASSLTTLENSPLHF. CDR3 nucleotides: TGTGCCAGCAGCTTAACGACCCTAGAAAATTCACCCCTCCACTTT. The complete variable domain, with remaining parts taken from reference TRBV7-3 and TRBJ1-6, reads GAGVSQTPSNKVTEKGKYVELRCDPISGHTALYWYRQSLGQGPEFLIYFQGTGAADDSGLPNDRFFAVRPEGSVSTLKIQRTERGDSAVYLCASSLTTLENSPLHFGNGTRLTVT.

This clonotype was counted at least ten times. The rearrangement links TRBV5-5 to TRBJ2-1; no clear D. V was clipped by 4 bases and J by 0 bases, with 20 bases between them. The length of the CDR3 is 18 residues. Germline CDR1 is SGHKS and CDR2 is YYEKEE (reference sequence). CDR3 sequence reads: CASSGPVLYSSSYNEQFF. CDR3 coding DNA: TGTGCCAGCAGCGGACCCGTACTTTACTCGAGCTCCTACAATGAGCAGTTCTTC.

The chain has TRBV20-1 and TRBJ2-7, with 9 positions matching TRBD1. CDR3 size: 16 residues. V lost 5 bases to trimming and J lost 7 bases; unmatched junction nucleotides: 18. Germline V gives CDR1 DFQATT, CDR2 SNEGSKA (reference sequence). This CDR3 reads CSALASDRGSLGEQYF. CDR3 nucleotides: TGCAGTGCTCTTGCGTCAGACAGGGGGTCTTTAGGGGAGCAGTACTTC.

V and J are TRBV12-3 or TRBV12-4 and TRBJ1-1; D ambiguous. The CDR3 is 16 residues long. V was pared by 6 bases and J by 0 bases, with 17 bases between. The CDR3 sequence: CASSAQLGLMNTEAFF. The CDR3 region has the DNA TGTGCCAGCAGCGCCCAACTGGGCCTTATGAACACTGAAGCTTTCTTT.

This clonotype was observed at least ten times. The chain employs TRBV19 and TRBJ1-2; D gene unclear. Germline CDR1 and CDR2: LNHDA and SQIVND (reference sequence). This CDR3 spans 13 amino acids. V shed 1 base and J shed 2 bases, with 5 bases lying between them. This chain's CDR3 is CASSIADNYGYTF. For the CDR3, the DNA is TGTGCCAGTAGTATAGCGGACAACTATGGCTACACCTTC.

This clonotype showed up many times. The chain is built from TRBV25-1 and TRBJ2-1; 10 nucleotides align to TRBD2. This CDR3 is built from 15 residues. V lost 2 bases and J lost 2; bases outside the gene matches: 0. The germline V gene has CDR1 MGHDK and CDR2 SYGVNS. The CDR3 loop reads CASSEGLAAYNEQFF. The CDR3 DNA is TGTGCCAGCAGTGAAGGACTAGCGGCCTACAATGAGCAGTTCTTC.

Within the sample, this clonotype is medium-sized. V gene TRBV28 combines with J gene TRBJ1-1; D not resolved. Looked up from germline, CDR1 is MDHEN and CDR2 is SYDVKM. The CDR3 covers 10 residues. The V gene lost 9 bases and the J gene lost 3 bases, with 5 bases spanning the gap. The CDR3 protein is CASCDTEAFF. CDR3 nucleotide sequence: TGTGCCAGTTGCGACACTGAAGCTTTCTTT.

This clonotype was recorded many times. The chain uses TRBV4-2 and TRBJ2-3, with 8 nucleotides matching TRBD2. The CDR3 loop spans 17 amino acids. The junction had 9 bases not matched to a gene; V was cut back by 0 bases and J by 4 bases. Germline V gene lookup returns CDR1 LGHNA and CDR2 YNFKEQ. The CDR3 spells CASSQESSSGVPDTQYF. DNA of the CDR3: TGTGCCAGCAGCCAAGAATCGAGTAGCGGGGTACCAGATACGCAGTATTTT.

The chain couples TRBV2 to TRBJ2-3; D is undetermined. CDR3 length equals 10 residues. Germline loops: CDR1 SNHLY, CDR2 FYNNEI. The V end lost 0 bases, the J end lost 14 bases, and 6 bases lay between the germline ends. The CDR3 protein is CASSEALRYF. In nucleotides, the CDR3 is TGTGCCAGCAGTGAAGCGCTTCGGTATTTT.

This clonotype was counted many times. The chain carries TRBV5-1 and TRBJ2-1; possibly TRBD1 for D (6 bases). The CDR3 loop spans 16 amino acids. Germline loops: CDR1 SGHRS, CDR2 YFSETQ. Trimming cost V 2 bases and J 0 bases, with 12 bases left between them. Here the CDR3 DNA reads TGCGCCAGCAGCTTCCAAGGACAGCCCTCCTACAATGAGCAGTTCTTC. It yields the protein CASSFQGQPSYNEQFF.

V gene TRBV7-3 combines with J gene TRBJ2-2, with TRBD2 as a possible D gene (5 bases). Looked up from germline, CDR1 is SGHTA and CDR2 is FQGTGA. V was trimmed by 3 bases and J by 3 bases, leaving 11 bases between them. The length of the CDR3 is 15 residues. CDR3 sequence: CASSLSAAHTGELFF. The CDR3 coding sequence is TGTGCCAGCAGCTTGTCAGCGGCTCACACCGGGGAGCTGTTTTTT.